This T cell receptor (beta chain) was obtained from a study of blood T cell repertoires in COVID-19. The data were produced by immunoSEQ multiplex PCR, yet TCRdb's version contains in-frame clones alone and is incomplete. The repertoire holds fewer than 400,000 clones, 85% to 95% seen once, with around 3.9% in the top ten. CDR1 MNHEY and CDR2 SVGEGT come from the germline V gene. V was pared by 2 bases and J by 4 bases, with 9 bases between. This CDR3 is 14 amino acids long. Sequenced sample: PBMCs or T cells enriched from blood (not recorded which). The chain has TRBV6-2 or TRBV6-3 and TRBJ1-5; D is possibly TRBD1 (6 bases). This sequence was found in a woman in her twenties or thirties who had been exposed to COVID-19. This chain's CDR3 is CASSYGQQNQPQHF. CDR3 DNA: TGTGCCAGCAGTTACGGACAGCAGAATCAGCCCCAGCATTTT.